Listed below are T cell receptor beta chains from one sample, sequenced in a study of beta chain features in type 1 diabetes. Data came from immunoSEQ multiplex PCR; TCRdb stores just in-frame clones and leaves some out. The repertoire consists of under 130,000 clones, with 25% to 30% occurring once and the leading ten covering 0.5% to 0.55%. Sequencing input: central memory CD4+ T cells from blood. These receptors were collected from a woman younger than 30 with type 1 diabetes. Each CDR3 is given with its conserved first and last residue. Each record gives: V gene, clone size, D gene, J gene, CDR3 DNA, CDR3 protein. D genes are given only for firm matches. Clone size is shown for a subset of rows, as once, few, many or a class of expanded clone.

V gene: TRBV4-3; clone size: -; D gene: TRBD2; J gene: TRBJ2-2; CDR3 DNA: TGCGCCAGCAGCCGAACTAGCGGTGAGGCCGGGGAGCTGTTTTTT; CDR3 protein: CASSRTSGEAGELFF
V gene: TRBV10-3; clone size: -; D gene: TRBD2; J gene: TRBJ2-7; CDR3 DNA: TGTGCCATCAGTGAAGAGACTAGCGGGACCTACGAGCAGTACTTC; CDR3 protein: CAISEETSGTYEQYF
V gene: TRBV15; clone size: -; D gene: -; J gene: TRBJ2-2; CDR3 DNA: TGTGCCACCAGCAGAGATATCGGGGGCACCGGGGAGCTGTTTTTT; CDR3 protein: CATSRDIGGTGELFF
V gene: TRBV7-2; clone size: few; D gene: -; J gene: TRBJ1-2; CDR3 DNA: TGTGCCAGCAGCTTAGTCGTCGGCGGGCCCGGCTACACCTTC; CDR3 protein: CASSLVVGGPGYTF
V gene: TRBV5-6; clone size: -; D gene: TRBD2; J gene: TRBJ2-1; CDR3 DNA: TGTGCCAGCAGCCTCGGACTAGCGGAGTACAATGAGCAGTTCTTC; CDR3 protein: CASSLGLAEYNEQFF
V gene: TRBV5-1; clone size: -; D gene: TRBD1; J gene: TRBJ2-7; CDR3 DNA: TGCGCCAGCAGCTCACAGGGGTTTGGGTTCGACGAGCAGTACTTC; CDR3 protein: CASSSQGFGFDEQYF
V gene: TRBV30; clone size: few; D gene: -; J gene: TRBJ2-5; CDR3 DNA: TGTGCCTGGGCGGGCGGGGAGACCCAGTACTTC; CDR3 protein: CAWAGGETQYF
V gene: TRBV10-3; clone size: few; D gene: -; J gene: TRBJ1-3; CDR3 DNA: TGTGCCATCAGGAGTCCTGCGGGCTCTGGAAACACCATATATTTT; CDR3 protein: CAIRSPAGSGNTIYF
V gene: TRBV28; clone size: few; D gene: -; J gene: TRBJ2-1; CDR3 DNA: TGTGCCAGCAGTCTGGACAGCTACAATGAGCAGTTCTTC; CDR3 protein: CASSLDSYNEQFF
V gene: TRBV28; clone size: -; D gene: TRBD1; J gene: TRBJ1-5; CDR3 DNA: TGTGCCAGCAGTAAGGACAGGGGGGGGGTTCAGCCCCAGCATTTT; CDR3 protein: CASSKDRGGVQPQHF
V gene: TRBV30; clone size: once; D gene: TRBD1; J gene: TRBJ1-2; CDR3 DNA: TGTGCCTGGAGTGCCCAGGGGGCGCTCGGCTACACCTTC; CDR3 protein: CAWSAQGALGYTF
V gene: TRBV7-2; clone size: -; D gene: -; J gene: TRBJ2-4; CDR3 DNA: TGTGCCAGCAGCTATGGAGGGCCGCAAAACATTCAGTACTTC; CDR3 protein: CASSYGGPQNIQYF
V gene: TRBV5-1; clone size: -; D gene: -; J gene: TRBJ2-1; CDR3 DNA: TGCGCCAGCAGCTTGGGCGGGCCGGGCAATGAGCAGTTCTTC; CDR3 protein: CASSLGGPGNEQFF
V gene: TRBV5-1; clone size: -; D gene: -; J gene: TRBJ1-1; CDR3 DNA: TGCGCCAGCACGGACCAGGGCATGAACACTGAAGCTTTCTTT; CDR3 protein: CASTDQGMNTEAFF
V gene: TRBV4-2; clone size: -; D gene: TRBD2; J gene: TRBJ2-7; CDR3 DNA: TGTGCCAGCAGCCTAGGCGGGAGTTCCTACGAGCAGTACTTC; CDR3 protein: CASSLGGSSYEQYF
V gene: TRBV30; clone size: -; D gene: -; J gene: TRBJ2-1; CDR3 DNA: TGTGCCTGGAAACTGGCCGGCGGGGATGAGCAGTTCTTC; CDR3 protein: CAWKLAGGDEQFF
V gene: TRBV27; clone size: -; D gene: TRBD2; J gene: TRBJ2-7; CDR3 DNA: TGTGCCAGCAGTTTAGAGGCCCCGCGACTAGCGGGGCTCAGCTCCTACGAGCAGTACTTC; CDR3 protein: CASSLEAPRLAGLSSYEQYF
V gene: TRBV5-8; clone size: -; D gene: -; J gene: TRBJ2-5; CDR3 DNA: TGTGCCAGCAGCCCCCCCACAGGGCCGTATTACACAGAGACCCAGTACTTC; CDR3 protein: CASSPPTGPYYTETQYF
V gene: TRBV18; clone size: few; D gene: TRBD1; J gene: TRBJ1-2; CDR3 DNA: TGTGCCAGCTCACAGGACAGGGTCTCCGGCTACACCTTC; CDR3 protein: CASSQDRVSGYTF
V gene: TRBV11-2; clone size: -; D gene: TRBD2; J gene: TRBJ2-1; CDR3 DNA: TGTGCCAGCAGCCCAAGACTAGCGGTTAACAATGAGCAGTTCTTC; CDR3 protein: CASSPRLAVNNEQFF
V gene: TRBV5-1; clone size: few; D gene: -; J gene: TRBJ1-3; CDR3 DNA: TGCGCCAGCAGCTTGGGGCCCGGGGGGGGCTCTGGAAACACCATATATTTT; CDR3 protein: CASSLGPGGGSGNTIYF
V gene: TRBV18; clone size: -; D gene: TRBD2; J gene: TRBJ2-5; CDR3 DNA: TGTGCCAGCTCACCAGGACTAGCGGAAGAGACCCAGTACTTC; CDR3 protein: CASSPGLAEETQYF
V gene: TRBV4-2; clone size: -; D gene: TRBD2; J gene: TRBJ2-7; CDR3 DNA: TGTGCCAGCAGCCAAGATACCGGGGGGGACCTTACCTACGAGCAGTACTTC; CDR3 protein: CASSQDTGGDLTYEQYF
V gene: TRBV7-9; clone size: -; D gene: -; J gene: TRBJ1-1; CDR3 DNA: TGTGCCAGCAGCTCTCCGGGACTTTCATACACTGAAGCTTTCTTT; CDR3 protein: CASSSPGLSYTEAFF